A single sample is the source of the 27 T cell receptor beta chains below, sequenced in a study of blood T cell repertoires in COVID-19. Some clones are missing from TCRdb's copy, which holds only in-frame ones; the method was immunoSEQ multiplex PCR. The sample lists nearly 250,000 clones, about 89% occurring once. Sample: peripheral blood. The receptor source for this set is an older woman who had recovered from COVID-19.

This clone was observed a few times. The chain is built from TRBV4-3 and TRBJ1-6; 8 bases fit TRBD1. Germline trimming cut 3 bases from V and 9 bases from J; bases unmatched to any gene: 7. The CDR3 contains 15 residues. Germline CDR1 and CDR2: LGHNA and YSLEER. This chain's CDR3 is CASSHGQGSGSPLHF. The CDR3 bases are TGCGCCAGCAGCCATGGACAGGGTTCAGGTTCACCCCTCCACTTT.

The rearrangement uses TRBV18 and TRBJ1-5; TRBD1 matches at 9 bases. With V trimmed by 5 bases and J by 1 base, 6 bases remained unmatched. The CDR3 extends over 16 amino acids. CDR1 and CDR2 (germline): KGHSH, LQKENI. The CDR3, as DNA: TGTGCCAGCTCAGCCACAGGGGGCGAAAGCAATCAGCCCCAGCATTTT. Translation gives CASSATGGESNQPQHF.

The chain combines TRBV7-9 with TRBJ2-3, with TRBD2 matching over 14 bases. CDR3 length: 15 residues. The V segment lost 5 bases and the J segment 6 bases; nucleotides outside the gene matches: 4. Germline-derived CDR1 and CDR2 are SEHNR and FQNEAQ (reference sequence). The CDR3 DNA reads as TGTGCCAGCAGCAGGACTAGCGGGGGGTCCGATACGCAGTATTTT. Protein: CASSRTSGGSDTQYF. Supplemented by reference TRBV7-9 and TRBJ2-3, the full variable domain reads DTGVSQNPRHKITKRGQNVTFRCDPISEHNRLYWYRQTLGQGPEFLTYFQNEAQLEKSRLLSDRFSAERPKGSFSTLEIQRTEQGDSAMYLCASSRTSGGSDTQYFGPGTRLTVL.

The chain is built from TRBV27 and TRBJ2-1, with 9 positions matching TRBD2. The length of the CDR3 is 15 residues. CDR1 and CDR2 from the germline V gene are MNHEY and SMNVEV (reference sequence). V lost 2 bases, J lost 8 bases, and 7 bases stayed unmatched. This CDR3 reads CASSLIRGGEDEQFF. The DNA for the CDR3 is TGTGCCAGCAGTTTAATCCGCGGGGGGGAGGATGAGCAGTTCTTC.

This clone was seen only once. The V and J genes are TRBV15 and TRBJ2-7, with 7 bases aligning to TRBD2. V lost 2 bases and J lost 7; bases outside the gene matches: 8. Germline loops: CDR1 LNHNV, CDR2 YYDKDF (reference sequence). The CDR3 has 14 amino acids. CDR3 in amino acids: CATSRRGPGGEQYF. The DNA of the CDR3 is TGTGCCACCAGCAGACGGGGCCCGGGGGGAGAGCAGTACTTC.

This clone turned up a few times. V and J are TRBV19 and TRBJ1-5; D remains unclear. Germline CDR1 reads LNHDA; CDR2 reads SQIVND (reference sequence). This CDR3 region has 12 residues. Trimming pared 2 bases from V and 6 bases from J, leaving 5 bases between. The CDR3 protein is CASSIFSQPQHF. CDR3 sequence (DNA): TGTGCCAGTAGTATATTTAGTCAGCCCCAGCATTTT.

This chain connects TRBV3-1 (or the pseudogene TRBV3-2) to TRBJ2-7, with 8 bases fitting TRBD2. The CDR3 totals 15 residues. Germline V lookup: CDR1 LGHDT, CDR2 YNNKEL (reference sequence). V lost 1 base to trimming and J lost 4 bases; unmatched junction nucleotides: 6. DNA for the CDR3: TGTGCCAGCAGCCAAGGGCGGGGGGTCTTATACGAGCAGTACTTC. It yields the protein CASSQGRGVLYEQYF.

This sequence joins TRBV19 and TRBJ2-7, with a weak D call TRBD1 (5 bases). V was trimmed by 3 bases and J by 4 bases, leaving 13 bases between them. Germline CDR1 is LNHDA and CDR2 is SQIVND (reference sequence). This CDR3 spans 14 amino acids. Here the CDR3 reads CASSIGQGTYEQYF. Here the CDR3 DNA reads TGTGCCAGTAGTATCGGTCAGGGCACGTACGAGCAGTACTTC.

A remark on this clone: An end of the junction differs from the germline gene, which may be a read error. The DNA of the CDR3 is TGTGCCAGCAGTATACGGGACAGGGTCTCCTTC. Protein product: CASSIRDRVSF. The chain is built from TRBV28 and TRBJ1-2; 9 nucleotides line up with TRBD1. The CDR3 is made up of 11 amino acids. Germline loops: CDR1 MDHEN, CDR2 SYDVKM.

CDR3 DNA sequence: TGCGCCAGCAGTGTTGCCGAGTCCAATGAGCAGTTCTTC. It translates to CASSVAESNEQFF. The chain carries TRBV10-2 and TRBJ2-1; D is uncertain. CDR1 WSHSY and CDR2 SAAADI come from the germline V gene. V was shortened by 4 bases and J by 6 bases, with 10 bases between the two germline ends. The CDR3 is 13 amino acids.

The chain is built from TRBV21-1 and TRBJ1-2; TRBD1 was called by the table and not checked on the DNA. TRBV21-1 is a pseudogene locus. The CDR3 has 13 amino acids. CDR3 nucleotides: TGTGCCAGCAGCAAGTCAGGTCCTTCCGGCTACACCTTC. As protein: CASSKSGPSGYTF.

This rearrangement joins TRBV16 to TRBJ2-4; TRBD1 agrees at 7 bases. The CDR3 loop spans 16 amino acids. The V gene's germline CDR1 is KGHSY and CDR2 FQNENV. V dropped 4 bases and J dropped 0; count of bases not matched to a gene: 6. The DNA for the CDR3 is TGTGCCAGCAGCCGACCGGGACAGCTAGCCAAAAACATTCAGTACTTC. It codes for CASSRPGQLAKNIQYF.

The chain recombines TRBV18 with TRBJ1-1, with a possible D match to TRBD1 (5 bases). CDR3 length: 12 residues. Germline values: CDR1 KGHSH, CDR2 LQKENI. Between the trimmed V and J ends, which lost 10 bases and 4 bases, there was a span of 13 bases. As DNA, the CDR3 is TGTGCCACTACAGCCCAGGGCACTGAAGCTTTCTTT. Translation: CATTAQGTEAFF. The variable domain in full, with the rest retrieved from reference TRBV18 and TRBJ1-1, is NAGVMQNPRHLVRRRGQEARLRCSPMKGHSHVYWYRQLPEEGLKFMVYLQKENIIDESGMPKERFSAEFPKEGPSILRIQQVVRGDSAAYFCATTAQGTEAFFGQGTRLTVV.

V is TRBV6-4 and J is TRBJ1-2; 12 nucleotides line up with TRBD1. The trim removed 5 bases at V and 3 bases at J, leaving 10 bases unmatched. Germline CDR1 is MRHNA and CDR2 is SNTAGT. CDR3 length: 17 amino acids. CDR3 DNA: TGTGCCAGCAGTCCCGTCGCAGGGACAGGGGGCGACTATGGCTACACCTTC. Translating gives CASSPVAGTGGDYGYTF.

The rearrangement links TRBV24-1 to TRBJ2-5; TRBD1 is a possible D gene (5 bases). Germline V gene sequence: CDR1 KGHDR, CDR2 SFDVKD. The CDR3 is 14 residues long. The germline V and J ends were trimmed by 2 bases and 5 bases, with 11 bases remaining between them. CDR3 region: CATSDSGIRETQYF. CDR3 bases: TGTGCCACCAGTGATTCAGGGATCCGGGAGACCCAGTACTTC.

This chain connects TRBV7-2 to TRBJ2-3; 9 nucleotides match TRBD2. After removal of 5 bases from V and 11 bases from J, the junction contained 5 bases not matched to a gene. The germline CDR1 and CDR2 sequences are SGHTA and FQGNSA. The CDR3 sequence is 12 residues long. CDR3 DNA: TGTGCCAGCAGCATGAGCGGGGGGAAGCAGTATTTT. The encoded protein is CASSMSGGKQYF.

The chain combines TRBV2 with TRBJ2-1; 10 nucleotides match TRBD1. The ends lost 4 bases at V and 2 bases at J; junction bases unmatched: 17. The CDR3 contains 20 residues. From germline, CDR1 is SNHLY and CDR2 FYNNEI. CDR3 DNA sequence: TGTGCCAGCAGTGGGGGTCTGGGACAGGGGAAAACCCTTGCCTACAATGAGCAGTTCTTC. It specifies CASSGGLGQGKTLAYNEQFF.

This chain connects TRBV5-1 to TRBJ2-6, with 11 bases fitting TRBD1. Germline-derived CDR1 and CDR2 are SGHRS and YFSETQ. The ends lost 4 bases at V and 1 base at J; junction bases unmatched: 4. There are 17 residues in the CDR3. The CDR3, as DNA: TGCGCCAGCAGCCGGGGGACAGGGGGTTCTGGGGCCAACGTCCTGACTTTC. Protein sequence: CASSRGTGGSGANVLTF.

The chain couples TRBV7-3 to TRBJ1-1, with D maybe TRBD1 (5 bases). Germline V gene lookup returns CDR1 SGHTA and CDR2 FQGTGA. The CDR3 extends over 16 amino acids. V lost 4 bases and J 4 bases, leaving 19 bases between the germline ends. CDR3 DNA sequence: TGTGCCAGCAGCTCCTCCGGGACGGGGGTTGGCACTGAAGCTTTCTTT. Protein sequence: CASSSSGTGVGTEAFF.

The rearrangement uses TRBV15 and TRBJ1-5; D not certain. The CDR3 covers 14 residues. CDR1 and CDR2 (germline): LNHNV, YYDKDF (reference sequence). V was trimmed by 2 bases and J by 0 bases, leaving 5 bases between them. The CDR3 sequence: CATSRTDSNQPQHF. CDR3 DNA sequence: TGTGCCACCAGCAGAACAGATAGCAATCAGCCCCAGCATTTT.

The CDR3 region is CASRLARNTGELFF. Written as DNA, the CDR3 is TGTGCCAGTCGACTAGCGCGGAACACCGGGGAGCTGTTTTTT. V is TRBV9 and J is TRBJ2-2, with TRBD2 matching over 8 bases. In germline, CDR1 is SGDLS, CDR2 YYNGEE. Trimming at V came to 8 bases and at J to 1 base, leaving 4 bases not matched to a gene. CDR3 length: 14 residues.

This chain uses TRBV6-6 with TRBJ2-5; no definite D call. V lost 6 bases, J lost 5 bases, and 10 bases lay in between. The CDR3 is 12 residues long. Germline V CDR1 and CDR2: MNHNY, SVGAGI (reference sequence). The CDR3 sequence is CASRPRVETQYF. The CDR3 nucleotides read TGTGCCAGCAGGCCCCGGGTGGAGACCCAGTACTTC.

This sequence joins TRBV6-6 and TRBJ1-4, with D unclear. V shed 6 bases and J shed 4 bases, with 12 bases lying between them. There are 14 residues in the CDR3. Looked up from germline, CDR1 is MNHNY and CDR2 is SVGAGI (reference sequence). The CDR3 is CASSPGTDNEKLFF. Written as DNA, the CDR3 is TGTGCCAGCAGCCCAGGTACCGATAATGAAAAACTGTTTTTT.

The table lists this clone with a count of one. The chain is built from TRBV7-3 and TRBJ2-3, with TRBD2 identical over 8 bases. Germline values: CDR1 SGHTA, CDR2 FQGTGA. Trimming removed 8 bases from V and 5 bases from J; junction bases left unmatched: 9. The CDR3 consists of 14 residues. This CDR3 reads CASREGGPEDTQYF. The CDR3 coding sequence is TGTGCCAGCCGGGAGGGGGGGCCGGAAGATACGCAGTATTTT.

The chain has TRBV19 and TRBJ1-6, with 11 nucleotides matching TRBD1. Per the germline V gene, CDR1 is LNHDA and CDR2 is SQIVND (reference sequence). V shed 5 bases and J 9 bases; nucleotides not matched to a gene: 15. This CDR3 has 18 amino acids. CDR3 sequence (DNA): TGTGCCAGTAGTCTTGGGACAGGGGGAGGCACGGCTGGTTCACCCCTCCACTTT. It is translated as CASSLGTGGGTAGSPLHF.

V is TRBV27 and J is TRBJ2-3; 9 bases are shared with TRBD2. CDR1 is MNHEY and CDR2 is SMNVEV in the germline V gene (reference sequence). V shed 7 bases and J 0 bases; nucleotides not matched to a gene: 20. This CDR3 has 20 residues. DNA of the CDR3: TGTGCCAGCACCGGCTCGGTAGGGCGGGGGGGGCGTACTAGCACAGATACGCAGTATTTT. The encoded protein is CASTGSVGRGGRTSTDTQYF.

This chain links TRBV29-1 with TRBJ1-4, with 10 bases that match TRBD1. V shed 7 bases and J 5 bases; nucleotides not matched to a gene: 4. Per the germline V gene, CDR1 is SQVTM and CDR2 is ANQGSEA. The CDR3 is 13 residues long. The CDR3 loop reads CSGTDRGNEKLFF. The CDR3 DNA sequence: TGCAGCGGGACGGACAGGGGGAATGAAAAACTGTTTTTT.